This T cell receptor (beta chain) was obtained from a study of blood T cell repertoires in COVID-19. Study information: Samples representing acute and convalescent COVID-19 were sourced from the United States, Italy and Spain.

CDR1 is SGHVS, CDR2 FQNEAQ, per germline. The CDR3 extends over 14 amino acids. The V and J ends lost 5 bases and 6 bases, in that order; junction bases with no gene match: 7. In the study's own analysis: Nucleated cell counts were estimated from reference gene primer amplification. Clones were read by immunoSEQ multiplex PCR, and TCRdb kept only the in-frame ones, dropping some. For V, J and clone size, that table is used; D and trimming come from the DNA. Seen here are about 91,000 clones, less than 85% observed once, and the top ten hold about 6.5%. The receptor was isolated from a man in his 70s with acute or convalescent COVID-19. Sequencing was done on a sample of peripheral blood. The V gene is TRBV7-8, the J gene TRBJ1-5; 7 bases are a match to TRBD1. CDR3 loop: CASSQGQIRQPQHF. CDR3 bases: TGTGCCAGCAGCCAGGGACAGATCCGTCAGCCCCAGCATTTT.